This is a list of T cell receptor beta chains from one sample in a study of T cell clones after liver transplantation. Clones were sequenced by immunoSEQ multiplex PCR, and TCRdb holds only the in-frame ones, with some missing. This sample has more than 75,000 clones, with around four fifths found just once. The specimen was CD4+ T cells from blood, collected approximately 3.5 years after liver transplant. The receptors were sampled from a human patient who received a liver transplant. Part of the T cell pool may stem from the graft donor. The CDR3 runs from the conserved cysteine through the conserved F or W. Each record gives: J gene, V gene, CDR3 length, CDR3 protein.

TRBJ2-1 | TRBV6-1 | 15 | CASSGGLAGYGEQFF
TRBJ2-4 | TRBV6-6 | 15 | CASRPNRGMRNIQYF
TRBJ2-1 | TRBV5-1 | 12 | CASSYSGEEQFF
TRBJ2-2 | TRBV7-9 | 14 | CASSHASDFGELFF
TRBJ2-2 | TRBV6-5 | 14 | CATGTGRRTGELFF
TRBJ2-3 | TRBV30 | 15 | CAWSPLDRSTDTQYF
TRBJ2-1 | TRBV28 | 16 | CASSLGTSAAYNEQFF
TRBJ1-2 | TRBV5-1 | 14 | CASSWADWGYGYTF
TRBJ2-1 | TRBV7-6 | 13 | CASSTQSYNEQFF
TRBJ1-2 | TRBV6-5 | 14 | CASSYLRGNYGYTF
TRBJ2-7 | TRBV18 | 16 | CASSRTPRREYYEQYF
TRBJ1-5 | TRBV28 | 14 | CASSSLASNQPQHF
TRBJ2-1 | TRBV18 | 15 | CASSPEGGGYNEQFF
TRBJ1-2 | TRBV28 | 18 | CASSKIRTAKGSVGGYTF
TRBJ2-7 | TRBV27 | 18 | CASSFRGTGTSGNHEQYF
TRBJ2-7 | TRBV5-1 | 14 | CASSLDLPSGEQYF
TRBJ2-3 | TRBV5-1 | 15 | CASSLGTSGTDTQYF
TRBJ1-2 | TRBV2 | 14 | CASSVEGSGYGYTF
TRBJ2-7 | TRBV2 | 15 | CASSSSGSPPGEQYF
TRBJ2-5 | TRBV2 | 15 | CASSDRGQAQETQYF
TRBJ2-3 | TRBV7-2 | 16 | CASSLGVSRSTDTQYF
TRBJ2-5 | TRBV7-7 | 12 | CASSLVGETQYF
TRBJ1-4 | TRBV18 | 14 | CASSPGGTNEKLFF
TRBJ1-1 | TRBV7-9 | 14 | CASSRATVNTEAFF
TRBJ1-2 | TRBV5-1 | 16 | CASSLAPERQNYGYTF
TRBJ1-2 | TRBV29-1 | 13 | CSVESGQGWGYTF
TRBJ2-2 | TRBV5-1 | 16 | CASSLDRGYSPGELFF
TRBJ2-1 | TRBV10-3 | 17 | CAIRAEATSGSFNEQFF
TRBJ1-3 | TRBV9 | 13 | CASSVARGNTIYF
TRBJ1-2 | TRBV27 | 14 | CASSLTRVNYGYTF
TRBJ2-7 | TRBV19 | 15 | CASSIDHRQGYEQYF
TRBJ1-5 | TRBV5-8 | 15 | CASAPGPTNHQPQHF
TRBJ2-7 | TRBV28 | 15 | CASSPGQGPRYEQYF
TRBJ1-1 | TRBV18 | 13 | CASSPQANTEAFF
TRBJ2-1 | TRBV6-6 | 14 | CASSQGGSYNEQFF
TRBJ1-1 | TRBV29-1 | 12 | CSVVLSHTEAFF
TRBJ1-1 | TRBV20-1 | 11 | CSAISGTEAFF
TRBJ1-1 | TRBV7-2 | 13 | CASSQSGGTEAFF
TRBJ2-1 | TRBV7-2 | 13 | CASSGQSYNEQFF